These 26 T cell receptor beta chains share one sample of origin, sequenced in a study of blood T cell repertoires in COVID-19. The assay was immunoSEQ multiplex PCR, and TCRdb's table has in-frame clones only and misses some. The sample yields some 350,000 clones, about 89% seen once. Input material: peripheral blood. The receptor source for this set is a woman in her 50s with COVID-19, enrolled during active disease.

This clone was seen just once. The chain recombines TRBV6-6 with TRBJ1-2; no firm D call. The germline CDR1 and CDR2 sequences are MNHNY and SVGAGI (reference sequence). The ends were cut back, 5 bases at V and 1 base at J, with 14 bases in the middle. This CDR3 contains 15 residues. The CDR3 region is CASSPAGVFNYGYTF. The DNA for the CDR3 is TGTGCCAGCAGTCCCGCCGGGGTCTTTAACTATGGCTACACCTTC.

The chain recombines TRBV15 with TRBJ2-5; TRBD1 might be the D (6 bases). Germline CDR1 is LNHNV and CDR2 is YYDKDF (reference sequence). Trimming cost V 0 bases and J 2 bases, with 10 bases left between them. The CDR3 is 15 residues long. The CDR3 is CATSRDFRGQETQYF. DNA of the CDR3: TGTGCCACCAGCAGAGATTTTAGGGGGCAAGAGACCCAGTACTTC.

This chain joins TRBV4-3 and TRBJ1-1, with unresolved D. The germline V gene encodes CDR1 LGHNA and CDR2 YSLEER. The CDR3 contains 13 residues. V lost 0 bases to trimming and J lost 1 base, with 3 bases between them. CDR3 nucleotides: TGCGCCAGCAGCCAAGATCGGAACACTGAAGCTTTCTTT. Its translation: CASSQDRNTEAFF.

This chain uses TRBV9 with TRBJ2-7; the match to TRBD1 covers 9 bases. The CDR3 spans 17 residues. The V gene end was trimmed by 4 bases and the J gene end by 6 bases; junction bases not matched to a gene: 17. Germline CDR1 SGDLS, CDR2 YYNGEE. CDR3: CASSPIGPGQGGGEQYF. For the CDR3, the DNA is TGTGCCAGCAGCCCAATAGGCCCGGGACAGGGAGGAGGCGAGCAGTACTTC. Full variable domain (outside the CDR3, taken from reference TRBV9 and TRBJ2-7): DSGVTQTPKHLITATGQRVTLRCSPRSGDLSVYWYQQSLDQGLQFLIQYYNGEERAKGNILERFSAQQFPDLHSELNLSSLELGDSALYFCASSPIGPGQGGGEQYFGPGTRLTVT.

The chain has TRBV4-3 and TRBJ2-7; TRBD1 might be the D (6 bases). There are 14 residues in the CDR3. Trimming left V 0 bases short and J 7 bases short, with 13 bases between. Germline CDR1 LGHNA, CDR2 YSLEER. Written as DNA, the CDR3 is TGCGCCAGCAGCCAAGATCGACAGGATGGGGAGCAGTACTTC. Its translation: CASSQDRQDGEQYF.

The gene calls are TRBV7-3 and TRBJ2-2; TRBD1 is a possible D gene (5 bases). Germline V gene lookup returns CDR1 SGHTA and CDR2 FQGTGA. V was trimmed by 0 bases and J by 0 bases, leaving 11 bases between them. The CDR3 is made up of 17 amino acids. CDR3 region: CASSLTPAGTNTGELFF. The CDR3 DNA sequence: TGTGCCAGCAGCTTAACGCCGGCAGGGACGAACACCGGGGAGCTGTTTTTT. The full variable domain, rest sourced from reference TRBV7-3 and TRBJ2-2, is GAGVSQTPSNKVTEKGKYVELRCDPISGHTALYWYRQSLGQGPEFLIYFQGTGAADDSGLPNDRFFAVRPEGSVSTLKIQRTERGDSAVYLCASSLTPAGTNTGELFFGEGSRLTVL.

This CDR3 reads CASSHRQGANYGYTF. The DNA of the CDR3 is TGTGCCAGCAGCCATAGACAGGGAGCTAACTATGGCTACACCTTC. The V gene is TRBV3-1 (or the pseudogene TRBV3-2), the J gene TRBJ1-2; 7 bases agree with TRBD1. This CDR3 has 15 amino acids. From germline, CDR1 is LGHDT and CDR2 YNNKEL (reference sequence). Germline trimming cut 3 bases from V and 0 bases from J; bases unmatched to any gene: 4.

The rearrangement uses TRBV6-5 and TRBJ1-4, with no clear D. The length of the CDR3 is 14 residues. Germline CDR1 and CDR2: MNHEY and SVGAGI. Trimming left V 4 bases short and J 0 bases short, with 6 bases between. The CDR3, as DNA: TGTGCCAGCAGTTTGACTACAACTAATGAAAAACTGTTTTTT. It yields the protein CASSLTTTNEKLFF.

The V and J genes are TRBV30 and TRBJ1-1, with D possibly being TRBD1 (5 bases). V lost 4 bases and J 1 base, leaving 7 bases between the germline ends. Germline CDR1 and CDR2: GTSNPN and SVGIG (reference sequence). The CDR3 loop spans 12 amino acids. The CDR3 DNA sequence: TGTGCCTGGAAAAGGGGGAACACTGAAGCTTTCTTT. Translated: CAWKRGNTEAFF.

This clone was seen more than once but under ten times. V gene TRBV2 combines with J gene TRBJ1-5, with D perhaps TRBD1 (5 bases). V lost 4 bases to trimming and J lost 0 bases, with 10 bases between them. The CDR3 runs 15 residues. The germline V gene has CDR1 SNHLY and CDR2 FYNNEI. The CDR3 region is CASSAWTSSNQPQHF. In nucleotides, the CDR3 is TGTGCCAGCAGTGCCTGGACAAGTAGCAATCAGCCCCAGCATTTT.

The V gene is TRBV5-1, the J gene TRBJ1-6; D call uncertain. Germline-derived CDR1 and CDR2 are SGHRS and YFSETQ. The V gene lost 1 base and the J gene lost 9 bases, with 5 bases spanning the gap. The CDR3 length is 12 residues. For the CDR3, the DNA is TGCGCCAGCAGCTTGACCGGTTCACCCCTCCACTTT. Its protein is CASSLTGSPLHF.

This rearrangement joins TRBV21-1 to TRBJ1-2; the table gives TRBD1 as D, unverified against the DNA. TRBV21-1 is designated a pseudogene. CDR3 length equals 14 residues. CDR3 protein: CASSKGQGVGGYTF. The CDR3 DNA sequence: TGTGCCAGCAGCAAGGGACAGGGGGTTGGAGGCTACACCTTC.

This chain joins TRBV19 and TRBJ2-2; D perhaps matches TRBD2 (5 bases). The CDR3 is 12 residues long. V lost 9 bases and J lost 6, with 11 bases in between. Germline values: CDR1 LNHDA, CDR2 SQIVND (reference sequence). This chain's CDR3 is CASGLKPGELFF. The CDR3 nucleotides are TGTGCCAGCGGACTTAAACCCGGGGAGCTGTTTTTT.

The chain joins TRBV11-3 to TRBJ1-6; D gene ambiguous. The CDR3 is 15 residues long. The germline V gene has CDR1 SGHNT and CDR2 YENEEA. V was pared by 7 bases and J by 7 bases, with 17 bases between. DNA of the CDR3: TGTGCCAGCACCCCCGCGAAGGGAGGGAATTCACCCCTCCACTTT. This gives the protein CASTPAKGGNSPLHF.

The chain employs TRBV2 and TRBJ1-5; TRBD1 matches 7 bases. The CDR3 extends over 17 amino acids. Trimming cost V 4 bases and J 6 bases; bases outside gene matches: 15. CDR1 is SNHLY, CDR2 FYNNEI, per germline. The CDR3 DNA reads as TGTGCCAGCAGTGCCCCCATTTATGGTACAGGGGCTCAGCCCCAGCATTTT. It is translated as CASSAPIYGTGAQPQHF.

The chain recombines TRBV6-5 with TRBJ1-5; D possibly corresponds to TRBD1 (6 bases). The CDR3 totals 13 residues. CDR1 is MNHEY, CDR2 SVGAGI, per germline. The ends were cut back, 5 bases at V and 7 bases at J, with 12 bases in the middle. CDR3 in DNA: TGTGCCAGCAGTAACAGGGTGGAGCAGCCCCAGCATTTT. Its protein product is CASSNRVEQPQHF.

The chain employs TRBV23-1 and TRBJ1-6, with D tentatively TRBD1 (5 bases). TRBV23-1 qualifies as an ORF whose function is uncertain. V lost 0 bases and J 7 bases, leaving 13 bases between the germline ends. The CDR3 length is 16 residues. CDR3 coding DNA: TGCGCCAGCAGTCAATCGCGGGGGGGTAAGAATTCACCCCTCCACTTT. This codes for CASSQSRGGKNSPLHF.

The V gene is TRBV5-5, the J gene TRBJ2-1, with 14 bases that match TRBD2. The trim removed 2 bases at V and 8 bases at J, leaving 12 bases unmatched. Germline V lookup: CDR1 SGHKS, CDR2 YYEKEE (reference sequence). The CDR3 runs 18 residues. The CDR3 coding sequence is TGTGCCAGCAGCTTCCCAAGACTAGCGGGAGGGCCCAAAGATGAGCAGTTCTTC. Translated: CASSFPRLAGGPKDEQFF.

The gene calls are TRBV19 and TRBJ1-2; 7 bases line up with TRBD1. Looked up from germline, CDR1 is LNHDA and CDR2 is SQIVND (reference sequence). This CDR3 is 14 amino acids long. V lost 8 bases and J lost 1; bases outside the gene matches: 7. CDR3 sequence reads: CASRRTGYNYGYTF. Here the CDR3 DNA reads TGTGCCAGTCGCCGGACAGGATATAACTATGGCTACACCTTC.

Here the CDR3 DNA reads TGTGCCAGCAGCCCCTCGGGGGTCCGCACAGATACGCAGTATTTT. Translated: CASSPSGVRTDTQYF. This rearrangement joins TRBV11-2 to TRBJ2-3; D perhaps matches TRBD2 (6 bases). Trimming took 5 bases from V and 1 from J, leaving 13 bases between them. The germline V gene encodes CDR1 SGHAT and CDR2 FQNNGV. This CDR3 spans 15 amino acids.

This sequence joins TRBV6-5 and TRBJ2-1, with 9 bases lining up with TRBD1. V trimming: 10 bases; J trimming: 5 bases; junction bases outside the gene matches: 3. The CDR3 totals 12 residues. The V gene's germline CDR1 is MNHEY and CDR2 SVGAGI. CDR3 residues: CAIGTGNNEQFF. The CDR3 coding sequence is TGTGCCATTGGGACAGGGAACAATGAGCAGTTCTTC.

Turning to this clone: The same CDR3 is also encoded by other DNA sequences in this sample. The chain is built from TRBV18 and TRBJ1-6, with 10 bases identical to TRBD1. Germline loops: CDR1 KGHSH, CDR2 LQKENI. V trimming: 3 bases; J trimming: 7 bases; junction bases outside the gene matches: 0. CDR3 length: 14 residues. For the CDR3, the DNA is TGTGCCAGCTCACCGGGACAGGGGAATTCACCCCTCCACTTT. Translation gives CASSPGQGNSPLHF.

The chain uses TRBV13 and TRBJ2-5; 12 bases align to TRBD2. V shed 0 bases, J shed 3 bases, and the junction held 2 bases outside the gene matches. There are 16 residues in the CDR3. Germline V CDR1 and CDR2: PRHDT, FYEKMQ (reference sequence). The DNA for the CDR3 is TGTGCCAGCAGCTTAGGACGACTAGCGGGGGAAGAGACCCAGTACTTC. It translates to CASSLGRLAGEETQYF.

This chain connects TRBV5-1 to TRBJ2-5, with a possible D match to TRBD2 (6 bases). Trimming left V 0 bases short and J 5 bases short, with 14 bases between. Germline CDR1 and CDR2: SGHRS and YFSETQ. CDR3 length: 15 amino acids. The CDR3 loop is CASSLANGGSETQYF. The CDR3 DNA is TGCGCCAGCAGCTTGGCCAACGGGGGATCGGAGACCCAGTACTTC.

The V gene is TRBV11-2, the J gene TRBJ2-5; D is possibly TRBD1 (5 bases). The germline CDR1 and CDR2 sequences are SGHAT and FQNNGV. Deletions cut 3 bases from V and 2 bases from J, with 10 bases between. This CDR3 is built from 14 residues. The DNA of the CDR3 is TGTGCCAGCAGCTTTGTTAGGGGTCAAGAGACCCAGTACTTC. Its translation is CASSFVRGQETQYF.

V gene TRBV2 combines with J gene TRBJ1-3; possibly TRBD1 for D (6 bases). The CDR3 has 15 residues. V shed 5 bases and J shed 6 bases, with 17 bases lying between them. Germline V lookup: CDR1 SNHLY, CDR2 FYNNEI. The CDR3 nucleotides read TGTGCCAGCAGTCCCGCGACAGGTCCGGAAAACACCATATATTTT. Its protein product is CASSPATGPENTIYF.